The next 21 T cell receptor beta chains were all read from a single sample in a study of blood T cell repertoires in COVID-19. Repertoires were generated with immunoSEQ multiplex PCR, while TCRdb's copy carries only in-frame clones and drops some. The table has fewer than 400,000 clones, 75% to 90% seen once. The sample taken for sequencing was peripheral blood. The receptors stem from a woman aged 30 to 39 with COVID-19, enrolled during active disease.

The chain links TRBV28 to TRBJ2-5; perhaps TRBD2 as D (6 bases). V was trimmed by 1 base and J by 4 bases, leaving 10 bases between them. The CDR3 sequence is 14 residues long. CDR1 MDHEN and CDR2 SYDVKM come from the germline V gene. The CDR3 coding sequence is TGTGCCAGCAGTTTATTGCCTAGCGTAGAGACCCAGTACTTC. Protein product: CASSLLPSVETQYF.

The V and J genes are TRBV24-1 and TRBJ2-1, with TRBD1 matching over 7 bases. Germline values: CDR1 KGHDR, CDR2 SFDVKD. Trimming at V came to 9 bases and at J to 4 bases, leaving 5 bases not matched to a gene. CDR3 length equals 13 residues. For the CDR3, the DNA is TGTGCCACCTCACAGGGGCCTTACAATGAGCAGTTCTTC. Its protein is CATSQGPYNEQFF.

The chain has TRBV19 and TRBJ1-5; D might be TRBD1 (5 bases). The V gene lost 11 bases and the J gene lost 0 bases, with 17 bases spanning the gap. CDR3 size: 15 residues. Germline loops: CDR1 LNHDA, CDR2 SQIVND (reference sequence). CDR3 sequence reads: CASRLGLNSNQPQHF. The CDR3 nucleotides are TGTGCCTCAAGGTTGGGGCTGAATAGCAATCAGCCCCAGCATTTT.

The chain carries TRBV6-5 and TRBJ1-6, with 7 positions matching TRBD1. With 4 bases clipped from V and 7 bases from J, the junction kept 7 bases outside the gene matches. CDR1 MNHEY and CDR2 SVGAGI come from the germline V gene. This CDR3 is built from 15 residues. In DNA, the CDR3 is TGTGCCAGCAGTTCATGGACAGGAGTAAATTCACCCCTCCACTTT. It codes for CASSSWTGVNSPLHF.

The CDR3 DNA reads as TGTGCCAGCCATACTAACAATGAGCAGTTCTTC. Translated, it gives CASHTNNEQFF. The chain combines TRBV12-3 or TRBV12-4 with TRBJ2-1; unclear D gene. CDR3 length: 11 residues. Between the trimmed V and J ends, which lost 8 bases and 5 bases, there was a span of 7 bases.

V is TRBV6-2 or TRBV6-3 and J is TRBJ2-1; 10 nucleotides align to TRBD2. The CDR3 has 15 residues. J was trimmed by 7 bases and V by 5 bases; bases with no gene match: 8. Germline V lookup: CDR1 MNHEY, CDR2 SVGEGT. Written as DNA, the CDR3 is TGTGCCAGCAGTACCGGGACTAGCGATTTAAATGAGCAGTTCTTC. Translated, it gives CASSTGTSDLNEQFF.

V gene TRBV11-3 combines with J gene TRBJ2-2; 7 bases align to TRBD1. Germline CDR1 is SGHNT and CDR2 is YENEEA. This CDR3 has 14 residues. V lost 3 bases and J lost 7; bases outside the gene matches: 5. The CDR3 coding sequence is TGTGCCAGCAGCTTTGAGGGGGCGGGCGGGGAGCTGTTTTTT. Protein: CASSFEGAGGELFF.

The chain uses TRBV11-2 and TRBJ1-1; TRBD1 aligns across 8 bases. The V and J ends lost 4 bases and 5 bases, in that order; junction bases with no gene match: 6. The CDR3 has 14 amino acids. CDR1 and CDR2 (germline): SGHAT, FQNNGV. This CDR3 reads CASSSRGPRTEAFF. The CDR3 DNA is TGTGCCAGCAGCTCCAGGGGGCCGAGGACTGAAGCTTTCTTT.

The chain links TRBV28 to TRBJ1-1, with TRBD1 as a possible D gene (5 bases). CDR3 length: 15 residues. Germline values: CDR1 MDHEN, CDR2 SYDVKM. V was cut by 7 bases and J by 0 bases, with 15 bases left in between. The CDR3 sequence: CASTPIGALNTEAFF. The CDR3 DNA is TGTGCCAGCACACCGATTGGGGCCCTGAACACTGAAGCTTTCTTT.

The chain combines TRBV15 with TRBJ1-2; the match to TRBD1 covers 7 bases. With V trimmed by 3 bases and J by 0 bases, 4 bases remained unmatched. Germline V gene sequence: CDR1 LNHNV, CDR2 YYDKDF (reference sequence). This CDR3 comprises 15 residues. CDR3 sequence (DNA): TGTGCCACCAGCAGGACCGGGACAGCTAACTATGGCTACACCTTC. Encoded protein: CATSRTGTANYGYTF.

The chain carries TRBV2 and TRBJ2-1; TRBD1 matches 9 bases. The CDR3 is 14 residues long. Unmatched junction bases numbered 7, after V lost 4 bases and J lost 9 bases. The germline gives CDR1 SNHLY, CDR2 FYNNEI. CDR3 in DNA: TGTGCCAGCAGTGTGGGACAGGGTTTAAGTGAGCAGTTCTTC. Amino acid sequence: CASSVGQGLSEQFF. Full variable domain (remainder filled in from reference TRBV2 and TRBJ2-1): EPEVTQTPSHQVTQMGQEVILRCVPISNHLYFYWYRQILGQKVEFLVSFYNNEISEKSEIFDDQFSVERPDGSNFTLKIRSTKLEDSAMYFCASSVGQGLSEQFFGPGTRLTVL.

The chain links TRBV28 to TRBJ2-7; D unresolved. This CDR3 has 13 amino acids. Per the germline V gene, CDR1 is MDHEN and CDR2 is SYDVKM. Trimming took off 8 bases at V and 4 bases at J, with 15 bases between the two ends. This CDR3 is CASEDGTRYEQYF. CDR3 sequence (DNA): TGTGCCAGCGAAGATGGTACGAGGTACGAGCAGTACTTC.

The genes are TRBV14 and TRBJ2-7; 10 positions match TRBD1. CDR3 length: 15 residues. Germline V gene sequence: CDR1 SGHDN, CDR2 FVKESK. J lost 4 bases, V lost 3 bases, and 6 bases had no gene match. The CDR3 here is CASSQSGTGVYEQYF. The CDR3 nucleotides read TGTGCCAGCAGCCAGTCCGGGACAGGGGTATACGAGCAGTACTTC.

This sequence joins TRBV27 and TRBJ1-6; the D is unclear. Germline V gives CDR1 MNHEY, CDR2 SMNVEV (reference sequence). V lost 5 bases to trimming and J lost 11 bases, with 13 bases between them. The CDR3 is made up of 13 amino acids. CDR3 amino acids: CASSVDLAAPLHF. In DNA form, the CDR3 reads TGTGCCAGCAGTGTCGACCTGGCGGCACCCCTCCACTTT.

This sequence joins TRBV5-6 and TRBJ1-4; 9 nucleotides agree with TRBD1. The germline V gene has CDR1 SGHDT and CDR2 YYEEEE. The length of the CDR3 is 16 residues. J was trimmed by 7 bases and V by 0 bases; bases with no gene match: 7. The CDR3 DNA is TGTGCCAGCAGCTTGGACACAGGGGGCGCTCGTGAAAAACTGTTTTTT. Translation: CASSLDTGGAREKLFF.

This clone was seen just once. The chain is built from TRBV29-1 and TRBJ1-2; 8 bases align to TRBD1. The CDR3 runs to 13 residues. J gave up 7 bases and V 7 bases, and 11 bases lay outside the gene matches. Germline lookup yields CDR1 SQVTM and CDR2 ANQGSEA. The CDR3 bases are TGCAGCGCTGCTACAGGGGGAACCGCTGGCTACACCTTC. Amino acids: CSAATGGTAGYTF.

This rearrangement joins TRBV3-1 (or the pseudogene TRBV3-2) to TRBJ2-7; a possible D gene is TRBD2 (6 bases). The germline V gene encodes CDR1 LGHDT and CDR2 YNNKEL (reference sequence). The CDR3 loop spans 15 amino acids. V shed 0 bases and J shed 6 bases, with 15 bases lying between them. The CDR3 nucleotides are TGTGCCAGCAGCCAAGACGCGGGGAGCCTCATCGAGCAGTACTTC. Translated: CASSQDAGSLIEQYF.

The chain is built from TRBV5-1 and TRBJ2-7; 9 bases agree with TRBD1. CDR3 length equals 15 residues. J was trimmed by 1 base and V by 5 bases; bases with no gene match: 7. Germline CDR1 SGHRS, CDR2 YFSETQ. The CDR3 DNA reads as TGCGCCAGCAGGCCCGGGACAGGGCCTTCCTACGAGCAGTACTTC. The encoded protein is CASRPGTGPSYEQYF.

In this sample, this clone turned up once. This chain joins TRBV3-1 (or the pseudogene TRBV3-2) and TRBJ2-5; TRBD2 matches at 11 bases. The CDR3 is made up of 14 amino acids. V lost 6 bases to trimming and J lost 5 bases; unmatched junction nucleotides: 5. Germline V lookup: CDR1 LGHDT, CDR2 YNNKEL (reference sequence). CDR3 in DNA: TGTGCCAGCAGTAGCGGGAGGGCCACGGAGACCCAGTACTTC. Translating gives CASSSGRATETQYF.

CDR3 residues: CASSLEGDSINEQFF. In DNA, the CDR3 is TGCGCCAGCAGCTTGGAGGGGGATTCCATCAATGAGCAGTTCTTC. The chain is built from TRBV5-1 and TRBJ2-1, with D tentatively TRBD1 (6 bases). The CDR3 has 15 amino acids. Germline assignment: CDR1 SGHRS and CDR2 YFSETQ. V lost 0 bases and J 6 bases, leaving 13 bases between the germline ends.

V and J are TRBV5-5 and TRBJ2-5; D call uncertain. The CDR3 totals 14 residues. Trimming pared 0 bases from V and 1 base from J, leaving 7 bases between. The germline V gene encodes CDR1 SGHKS and CDR2 YYEKEE (reference sequence). For the CDR3, the DNA is TGTGCCAGCAGCTTGGGGGCACGCCAAGAGACCCAGTACTTC. Translated: CASSLGARQETQYF.